The present TCR beta chain was sequenced within a study of blood T cells in healthy people across ages. Across the whole study: Every two T cells gave about one barcoded beta molecule via template switching.

Findings and limits, study-wide: No one knew whether donors had CMV, which possibly confounded expanded clonotype changes.

Note on this clonotype: Its antigen remains unknown.

The donors, healthy Caucasians from Russia, were aged about 6 to 95. This CDR3 contains 15 residues. Between the trimmed V and J ends, which lost 4 bases and 6 bases, there was a span of 18 bases. CDR1 is SGHVS, CDR2 FQNEAQ, per germline. PCR was performed a second time for about 7 to 11 cycles using a sample-barcoded 5' primer and a J-beta primer mix. Each cDNA molecule received a tag from a template-switch adaptor that had 12 random nucleotides. TCRdb re-derived calls from the 5' RACE reads in MiXCR, one entry per CDR3 protein. This sample yields about 680,000 distinct CDR3 sequences, of which approximately 50% are seen a single time; roughly a third belongs to the top ten.

The sample comprised blood. V is TRBV7-8 and J is TRBJ1-2, with D hard to call. The source is a woman aged 60-75 years in good health. The CDR3 protein is CASSYTEAPTDGYTF. As DNA, the CDR3 is TGTGCCAGCAGCTATACGGAGGCCCCCACGGATGGCTACACCTTC. Full variable domain (remainder filled in from reference TRBV7-8 and TRBJ1-2): GAGVSQSPRYKVAKRGQDVALRCDPISGHVSLFWYQQALGQGPEFLTYFQNEAQLDKSGLPSDRFFAERPEGSVSTLKIQRTQQEDSAVYLCASSYTEAPTDGYTFGSGTRLTVV.